Listed here are 19 T cell receptor beta chains from one sample, sequenced in a study of blood T cell repertoires in COVID-19. Method: immunoSEQ multiplex PCR; TCRdb's copy keeps in-frame clones and lacks some. In the table there are about 310,000 clones, under 90% of which are singletons. The specimen sequenced was PBMCs or T cells enriched from blood (not recorded which). The receptors originated from a woman in her twenties or thirties who had recovered from COVID-19.

This clone appeared once. The V call is TRBV28, the J call TRBJ2-3; TRBD2 agrees at 7 bases. This CDR3 has 12 residues. Germline V gene data show CDR1 as MDHEN and CDR2 as SYDVKM. V dropped 6 bases and J dropped 9; count of bases not matched to a gene: 6. CDR3 loop: CASRGGEVTQYF. CDR3 DNA: TGTGCCAGCAGGGGGGGGGAGGTAACGCAGTATTTT. The variable domain in full, with the rest retrieved from reference TRBV28 and TRBJ2-3, is DVKVTQSSRYLVKRTGEKVFLECVQDMDHENMFWYRQDPGLGLRLIYFSYDVKMKEKGDIPEGYSVSREKKERFSLILESASTNQTSMYLCASRGGEVTQYFGPGTRLTVL.

V usage is TRBV27 and J usage is TRBJ2-3; D possibly corresponds to TRBD2 (6 bases). V shed 7 bases and J shed 4 bases, with 18 bases lying between them. Germline CDR1 reads MNHEY; CDR2 reads SMNVEV (reference sequence). This CDR3 is 15 amino acids long. CDR3 sequence reads: CASNRLDVAADTQYF. CDR3 bases: TGTGCCAGCAATCGACTAGATGTGGCTGCAGATACGCAGTATTTT.

The V call is TRBV10-1, the J call TRBJ2-1, with D perhaps TRBD1 (6 bases). From germline, CDR1 is WNHNN and CDR2 SYGVQD (reference sequence). The length of the CDR3 is 18 residues. Trimming removed 0 bases from V and 4 bases from J, with 19 bases in between. Here the CDR3 reads CASSESRRTALGYNEQFF. CDR3 coding DNA: TGCGCCAGCAGTGAGTCGAGGAGGACAGCCCTGGGGTACAATGAGCAGTTCTTC.

This clone has only a few counts. The chain links TRBV28 to TRBJ1-5, with 8 bases aligning to TRBD1. The CDR3 is made up of 14 amino acids. J was trimmed by 2 bases and V by 10 bases; bases with no gene match: 7. Germline V gene sequence: CDR1 MDHEN, CDR2 SYDVKM. The CDR3 DNA follows: TGTGCCACCCAGGGGGCGCAAGGCAATCAGCCCCAGCATTTT. Encoded protein: CATQGAQGNQPQHF.

The chain uses TRBV10-1 and TRBJ1-1; 7 bases line up with TRBD1. Trimming at V came to 0 bases and at J to 3 bases, leaving 10 bases not matched to a gene. This CDR3 has 17 amino acids. Germline assignment: CDR1 WNHNN and CDR2 SYGVQD (reference sequence). CDR3 residues: CASSESGGGVVDTEAFF. In nucleotides, the CDR3 is TGCGCCAGCAGTGAGTCAGGAGGGGGCGTAGTGGACACTGAAGCTTTCTTT.

The chain recombines TRBV7-2 with TRBJ1-1, with D tentatively TRBD1 (5 bases). The germline V gene encodes CDR1 SGHTA and CDR2 FQGNSA. Trimming cost V 5 bases and J 1 base, with 11 bases left between them. CDR3 length: 14 amino acids. This chain's CDR3 is CASSRTTANTEAFF. The CDR3 DNA reads TGTGCCAGCAGCCGGACGACAGCGAACACTGAAGCTTTCTTT.

The CDR3 coding sequence is TGTGCCAGCAGCTTGGGAGGGAAAGAGACCCAGTACTTC. Translating gives CASSLGGKETQYF. The rearrangement uses TRBV5-6 and TRBJ2-5; TRBD2 is a possible D gene (5 bases). CDR3 length: 13 residues. V was clipped by 0 bases and J by 3 bases, with 6 bases between them. Germline V lookup: CDR1 SGHDT, CDR2 YYEEEE.

This chain connects TRBV30 to TRBJ2-3, with TRBD2 matching 8 bases. Germline trimming cut 3 bases from V and 0 bases from J; bases unmatched to any gene: 8. The germline V gene has CDR1 GTSNPN and CDR2 SVGIG (reference sequence). This CDR3 comprises 16 residues. CDR3 sequence reads: CAWSRQLAASTDTQYF. The CDR3 DNA sequence: TGTGCCTGGAGCCGACAACTAGCGGCTAGCACAGATACGCAGTATTTT.

This clone was detected only once. The chain recombines TRBV6-5 with TRBJ1-1; a possible D gene is TRBD1 (5 bases). Germline V gene lookup returns CDR1 MNHEY and CDR2 SVGAGI. V lost 2 bases to trimming and J lost 10 bases, with 8 bases between them. The CDR3 runs 11 residues. The CDR3: CASSYQGVAFF. The CDR3 nucleotides are TGTGCCAGCAGTTACCAGGGTGTAGCTTTCTTT.

The genes are TRBV7-2 and TRBJ2-4, with 16 bases fitting TRBD2. This CDR3 contains 14 residues. Germline trimming cut 5 bases from V and 11 bases from J; bases unmatched to any gene: 3. Germline V lookup: CDR1 SGHTA, CDR2 FQGNSA. The CDR3 loop is CASSPGTSGRVQYF. CDR3 in DNA: TGTGCCAGCAGCCCCGGGACTAGCGGGAGGGTTCAGTACTTC.

The chain has TRBV30 and TRBJ2-1; 9 bases agree with TRBD2. J gave up 1 base and V 1 base, and 8 bases lay outside the gene matches. CDR3 length: 17 amino acids. The germline V gene has CDR1 GTSNPN and CDR2 SVGIG (reference sequence). The CDR3 region is CAWSALMAGGSYNEQFF. The CDR3 coding sequence is TGTGCCTGGAGTGCCCTTATGGCGGGGGGGTCCTACAATGAGCAGTTCTTC. Supplemented by reference TRBV30 and TRBJ2-1, the full variable domain reads SQTIHQWPATLVQPVGSPLSLECTVEGTSNPNLYWYRQAAGRGLQLLFYSVGIGQISSEVPQNLSASRPQDRQFILSSKKLLLSDSGFYLCAWSALMAGGSYNEQFFGPGTRLTVL.

This clone has only a few counts. The chain is built from TRBV7-6 and TRBJ2-1, with 12 bases lining up with TRBD2. Germline lookup yields CDR1 SGHVS and CDR2 FNYEAQ. This CDR3 region has 21 residues. J was trimmed by 0 bases and V by 0 bases; bases with no gene match: 12. The DNA of the CDR3 is TGTGCCAGCAGCTTAGCGTACTTTGGGACTAGCGGGCCTAGCTCCTACAATGAGCAGTTCTTC. Its translation: CASSLAYFGTSGPSSYNEQFF. The variable domain in full, completed from reference TRBV7-6 and TRBJ2-1, reads GAGVSQSPRYKVTKRGQDVALRCDPISGHVSLYWYRQALGQGPEFLTYFNYEAQQDKSGLPNDRFSAERPEGSISTLTIQRTEQRDSAMYRCASSLAYFGTSGPSSYNEQFFGPGTRLTVL.

V gene TRBV11-2 combines with J gene TRBJ2-1, with D possibly matching TRBD2 (5 bases). V lost 1 base and J lost 12, with 22 bases in between. Germline CDR1 is SGHAT and CDR2 is FQNNGV. The CDR3 sequence is 16 residues long. Here the CDR3 DNA reads TGTGCCAGCAGCTTAGGAGGGTTTTCCGCCTCCCGCCCGCAGTTCTTC. Its translation is CASSLGGFSASRPQFF.

This chain connects TRBV11-2 to TRBJ2-5; no definite D call. The CDR3 is 15 amino acids. Germline V gene sequence: CDR1 SGHAT, CDR2 FQNNGV. The ends were cut back, 3 bases at V and 5 bases at J, with 16 bases in the middle. CDR3 nucleotide sequence: TGTGCCAGCAGCTTCGCGCATGGGCCGGCGGAGACCCAGTACTTC. As protein: CASSFAHGPAETQYF.

V gene TRBV24-1 combines with J gene TRBJ1-2, with 7 bases aligning to TRBD1. V lost 2 bases, J lost 8 bases, and 7 bases stayed unmatched. CDR3 size: 14 residues. Germline V CDR1 and CDR2: KGHDR, SFDVKD. CDR3 in amino acids: CATSDYDRDGGYTF. CDR3 nucleotides: TGTGCCACCAGTGATTACGACAGGGATGGGGGCTACACCTTC.

This chain links TRBV2 with TRBJ1-2; D not resolved. Germline V gene sequence: CDR1 SNHLY, CDR2 FYNNEI. The CDR3 is 13 amino acids. The CDR3 DNA sequence: TGTGCTACCGTCGGCCAGTCGGGGAGAGGCTACACCTTC. It is translated as CATVGQSGRGYTF. The full variable domain, with the rest looked up from reference TRBV2 and TRBJ1-2, is EPEVTQTPSHQVTQMGQEVILRCVPISNHLYFYWYRQILGQKVEFLVSFYNNEISEKSEIFDDQFSVERPDGSNFTLKIRSTKLEDSAMYFCATVGQSGRGYTFGSGTRLTVV.

J is TRBJ2-2 and V is TRBV10-3; no clear D. The CDR3 is 16 residues long. CDR1 and CDR2 (germline): ENHRY, SYGVKD. V was trimmed by 0 bases and J by 1 base, leaving 9 bases between them. CDR3 sequence reads: CAISESVHKNTGELFF. The CDR3 region has the DNA TGTGCCATCAGTGAGTCGGTGCACAAGAACACCGGGGAGCTGTTTTTT.

This chain uses TRBV4-2 with TRBJ2-3; 13 nucleotides match TRBD2. V lost 3 bases and J lost 5; bases outside the gene matches: 14. Germline V CDR1 and CDR2: LGHNA, YNFKEQ. The CDR3 length is 19 residues. The CDR3 is CASSQFLGLAGEILDTQYF. The CDR3 DNA is TGTGCCAGCAGCCAGTTTCTAGGACTAGCGGGAGAGATTTTAGATACGCAGTATTTT.

The V and J genes are TRBV6-5 and TRBJ1-1; D not resolved. Trimming took off 2 bases at V and 4 bases at J, with 11 bases between the two ends. Per germline, CDR1 MNHEY and CDR2 SVGAGI. The length of the CDR3 is 14 residues. For the CDR3, the DNA is TGTGCCAGCAGTTACGAGGAGAGGGCCACTGAAGCTTTCTTT. Its protein product is CASSYEERATEAFF.